This TCR beta chain came from a study of long-term antiretroviral therapy in people with HIV. Survey-level immunoSEQ v3.0 assays were run. The assay was immunoSEQ multiplex PCR, and TCRdb's table has in-frame clones only and misses some. This sample has tens of thousands of clones; roughly three quarters occur once, and the top ten carry approximately 3.4%. The TCR sequence derives from a man younger than 35 with HIV. The starting material was unsorted PBMCs, obtained 1.9 years after starting antiretroviral therapy.

The CDR3 DNA is TGTGCCAGCAGCCGGCCGGAAATTGATGGCTACACCTTC. Translated, it gives CASSRPEIDGYTF. The V and J genes are TRBV28 and TRBJ1-2; D unclear. The CDR3 length is 13 residues. Germline V lookup: CDR1 MDHEN, CDR2 SYDVKM. V lost 6 bases and J 6 bases, leaving 14 bases between the germline ends.